This T cell receptor beta chain was captured in a study of Graves' ophthalmopathy and Graves' hyperthyroidism. Overall study: At initial diagnosis, peripheral blood was obtained, and this preceded any treatment.

Per germline, CDR1 DFQATT and CDR2 SNEGSKA (reference sequence). CDR3 length: 12 residues. Trimming took off 3 bases at V and 5 bases at J, with 10 bases between the two ends. In its sample, this clonotype was seen many times. RNA served as the template for amplifying TCR beta CDR3 regions. HTBI-primed RT-PCR formed the first round, and a multiplex PCR formed the second. TCRdb used MiXCR to reprocess the multiplex PCR reads, holding one entry per CDR3 protein. The table lists almost 750,000 distinct CDR3 sequences, approximately 40% of them singletons. Specimen: peripheral blood. The chain uses TRBV20-1 and TRBJ2-5; the D is unclear. The receptor was derived from an adult man with Graves' ophthalmopathy. In DNA form, the CDR3 reads TGCAGTGCTAGTCGTCTAGTTGAGACCCAGTACTTC. It yields the protein CSASRLVETQYF.